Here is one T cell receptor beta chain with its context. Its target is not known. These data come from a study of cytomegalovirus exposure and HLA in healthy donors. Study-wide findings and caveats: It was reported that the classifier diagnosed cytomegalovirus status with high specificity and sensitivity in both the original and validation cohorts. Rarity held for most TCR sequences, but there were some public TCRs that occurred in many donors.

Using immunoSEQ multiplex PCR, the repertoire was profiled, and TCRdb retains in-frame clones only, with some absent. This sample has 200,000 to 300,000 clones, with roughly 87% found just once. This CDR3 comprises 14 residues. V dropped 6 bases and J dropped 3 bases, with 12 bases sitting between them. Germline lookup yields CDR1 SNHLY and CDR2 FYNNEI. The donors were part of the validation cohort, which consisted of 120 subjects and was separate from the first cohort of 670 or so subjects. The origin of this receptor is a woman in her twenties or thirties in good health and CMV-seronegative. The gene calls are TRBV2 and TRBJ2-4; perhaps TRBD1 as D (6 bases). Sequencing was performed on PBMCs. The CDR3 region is CASSGTTLKNIQYF. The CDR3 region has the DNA TGTGCCAGCAGCGGGACAACGCTCAAAAACATTCAGTACTTC.